This T cell receptor beta chain was observed in a study of cytomegalovirus exposure and HLA in healthy donors (TCRdb year 2017). For the wider study: A later analysis indicated that the 90 to 150 validation repertoires were generated on the platform also employed for the approximately 700 repertoires of the first cohort. The study aimed to test whether cataloging public T cell receptors could reveal signatures of past pathogen exposure. Along with the approximately 700-subject first cohort, a separate validation cohort of over a hundred different subjects was used. To predict cytomegalovirus infection status, the study combined high-throughput TCR immunosequencing, statistical association of individual TCRs with disease status, and machine learning.

Donors formed part of the validation cohort, which comprised 120 subjects and was distinct from the first cohort of roughly 600 subjects. The full study reports these points: In both the original and validation cohorts, the classifier was reported to diagnose cytomegalovirus status with high specificity and sensitivity. The study gave a list of some 150 TCR beta chains associated with cytomegalovirus. Most TCR sequences were observed very rarely across donors, whereas some public TCRs were present in many individuals. It was suggested by the authors that the approach could potentially be generalized to other disease states and immunological phenotypes. In vitro tests confirmed that a few of the cytomegalovirus-associated TCR beta chains recognize cytomegalovirus antigens. A later analysis lacked HLA typing for the validation cohort, so it scored co-occurrence in that cohort across all 110 or so repertoires. Subsequent analysis determined that TCRs grouped into clusters in the first cohort also showed a tendency toward co-occurrence across the 120 validation repertoires, and 85% to 95% of cluster scores exceeded 0.

Trimming takes 2 bases from V and 4 bases from J, and the germline ends sit 8 bases apart. Including cysteine and phenylalanine, the CDR3 has 13 amino acids. The read is trimmed to its CDR3 DNA, 39 bases read in frame from base 1. The germline V gene specifies MDHEN as CDR1 and SYDVKM as CDR2. Library creation used the immunoSEQ multiplex PCR assay. The study's own analysis went as follows. A statistical classification framework was built to diagnose cytomegalovirus status from the catalog of TCR beta chain sequences. This is the immuneACCESS table as TCRdb keeps it, with only in-frame sequences that have V and J called. A part of the clones is gone; compared with another copy, unresolved V genes explain less than half, and the rest is unexplained. The DNA was the basis for D and trimming; V, J and clone size are from that table. Counted in this sample were approximately 150,000 clones; around 90% of them appeared once. Jointly, the top ten make up less than 9% of the sample.

Worth noting for this clone: Its specific antigen is unknown. Base qualities are not recorded, but no much larger clone differs from it by a single base.

Here the chain combines TRBV28 and TRBJ1-2, with a weak D call of TRBD1 (6 bases match). The material sequenced was PBMCs. This sequence originates from a man aged 18 to 29 in good health and CMV-seropositive. Here is the DNA: TGTGCCAGCAGTTTACAAGGGGGCTATGGCTACACCTTC. This is translated as CASSLQGGYGYTF.